This TCR beta chain was sequenced in a study of Graves' ophthalmopathy and Graves' hyperthyroidism. TCR beta CDR3 regions were amplified from RNA transcripts. The workflow started with a first-round RT-PCR run with HTBI primers and then moved on to a second-round multiplex PCR. Using its own MiXCR run on the multiplex PCR reads, TCRdb lists one record per CDR3 protein. Of about 550,000 distinct CDR3 sequences listed, 35% to 45% are singletons. The germline V gene has CDR1 SQVTM and CDR2 ANQGSEA. After removal of 2 bases from V and 11 bases from J, the junction contained 12 bases not matched to a gene. There are 14 residues in the CDR3. New diagnoses, under 2 months' duration, and ages 18 to 65 characterized the hyperthyroidism patients. The diagnostic workup employed clinical symptoms, serum thyroxine, TRAb, thyroid ultrasound and orbital computed tomography.

The receptor was derived from an adult man with Graves' hyperthyroidism. V usage is TRBV29-1 and J usage is TRBJ1-5, with 7 positions matching TRBD1. Specimen: peripheral blood or thyroid tissue (not recorded which). The CDR3 DNA reads as TGCAGCGTTGAATTTGCCGACAGGGAAGAGACCCAGCATTTT. It yields the protein CSVEFADREETQHF.